This TCR beta chain was captured by sequencing in a study of cytomegalovirus exposure and HLA in healthy donors. Whole-study results and caveats: Productive status was seen about 90% or about 30% of the time for most TCR beta V segments in an earlier analysis.

Comment on this clone: Its antigen remains unknown.

Trimming stripped 1 base from V and 0 bases from J, with 8 bases between. The CDR3 spans 16 residues. Germline values: CDR1 SGDLS, CDR2 YYNGEE. Both 60 Vbeta primers and 13 Jbeta primers went into the PCR. Clones were sequenced by immunoSEQ multiplex PCR, and TCRdb holds only the in-frame ones, with some missing. In the table there are 100,000 to 150,000 clones, roughly 78% of which are singletons. The clonotype was recovered from a man aged 25 to 45 in good health and CMV-seronegative. The V and J genes are TRBV9 and TRBJ2-6, with D unresolved. Input material: PBMCs. The chain's CDR3 is CASSVTAGSGANVLTF. CDR3 DNA: TGTGCCAGCAGCGTAACAGCTGGCTCTGGGGCCAACGTCCTGACTTTC.